The clone carrying this T cell receptor beta chain was seen more than once but under ten times. This sample stems from a study of CD8 T cell repertoires and HIV-1 epitope variants. In the study overall: Controls included no peptide, Ebola AY9 epitope, and a CMV, EBV, flu pool. 1M T cells were kept uncultured as a baseline.

TCR beta CDR3 was sequenced at survey depth on immunoSEQ. TCRdb's table, derived via immunoSEQ multiplex PCR, lists solely in-frame clones and lacks some. The data contain about 95,000 clones, roughly four fifths of them singletons. CDR3 length equals 16 residues. CDR1 and CDR2 from the germline V gene are WSHSY and SAAADI. Trimming shortened V by 4 bases and J by 8 bases, and 20 bases separated the two germline ends. The clonotype originates from a male donor with HIV. The J gene is TRBJ1-4, the V gene TRBV10-2; D gene unclear. The sequenced sample was uncultured baseline CD8+ T cells from peripheral blood mononuclear cells (PBMCs). The CDR3 sequence: CASSVSPGRNGEKLFF. The CDR3 region has the DNA TGCGCCAGCAGTGTCTCCCCGGGCAGGAACGGAGAAAAACTGTTTTTT.